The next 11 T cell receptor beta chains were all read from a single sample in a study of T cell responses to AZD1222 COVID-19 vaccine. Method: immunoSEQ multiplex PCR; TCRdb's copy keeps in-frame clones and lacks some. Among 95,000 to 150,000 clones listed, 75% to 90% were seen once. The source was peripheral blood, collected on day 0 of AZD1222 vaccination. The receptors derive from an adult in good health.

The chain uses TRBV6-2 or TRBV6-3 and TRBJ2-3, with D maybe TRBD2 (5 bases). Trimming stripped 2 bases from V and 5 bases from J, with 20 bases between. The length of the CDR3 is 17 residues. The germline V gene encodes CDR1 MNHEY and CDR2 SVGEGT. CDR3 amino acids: CASSYLDHLARGDTQYF. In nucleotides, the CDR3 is TGTGCCAGCAGTTACCTGGACCATCTAGCCCGGGGAGATACGCAGTATTTT.

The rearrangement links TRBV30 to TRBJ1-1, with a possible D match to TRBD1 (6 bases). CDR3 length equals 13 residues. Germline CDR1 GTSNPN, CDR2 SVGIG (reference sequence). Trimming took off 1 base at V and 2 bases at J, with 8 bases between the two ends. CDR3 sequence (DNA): TGTGCCTGGAGTGGGGGGGGCAACACTGAAGCTTTCTTT. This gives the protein CAWSGGGNTEAFF.

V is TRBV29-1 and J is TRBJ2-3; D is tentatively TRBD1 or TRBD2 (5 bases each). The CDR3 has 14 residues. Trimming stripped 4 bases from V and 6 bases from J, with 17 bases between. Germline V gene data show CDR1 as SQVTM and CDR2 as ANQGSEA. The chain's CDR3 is CSVVPGPPGDTQYF. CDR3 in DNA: TGCAGCGTTGTACCGGGACCACCTGGGGATACGCAGTATTTT.

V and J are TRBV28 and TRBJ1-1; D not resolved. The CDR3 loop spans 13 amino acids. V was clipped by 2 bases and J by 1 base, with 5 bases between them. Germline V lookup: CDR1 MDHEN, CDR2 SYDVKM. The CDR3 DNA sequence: TGTGCCAGCAGTTTAGCGTGGAACACTGAAGCTTTCTTT. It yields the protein CASSLAWNTEAFF.

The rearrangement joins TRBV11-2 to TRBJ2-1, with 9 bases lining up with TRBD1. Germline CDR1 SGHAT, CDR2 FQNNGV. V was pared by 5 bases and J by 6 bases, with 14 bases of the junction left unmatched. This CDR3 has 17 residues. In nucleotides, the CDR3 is TGTGCCAGCAGCCGACCGGGACAGGGAAAATCAGGCAATGAGCAGTTCTTC. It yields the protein CASSRPGQGKSGNEQFF.

The CDR3, as DNA: TGTGCCAGCACCCTCTCTCCCTGGGACGGCTACGAGCAGTACTTC. Protein: CASTLSPWDGYEQYF. J is TRBJ2-7 and V is TRBV11-2, with D perhaps being TRBD1 or TRBD2 (5 bases each). V was shortened by 7 bases and J by 3 bases, with 19 bases between the two germline ends. The length of the CDR3 is 15 residues. The germline V gene encodes CDR1 SGHAT and CDR2 FQNNGV.

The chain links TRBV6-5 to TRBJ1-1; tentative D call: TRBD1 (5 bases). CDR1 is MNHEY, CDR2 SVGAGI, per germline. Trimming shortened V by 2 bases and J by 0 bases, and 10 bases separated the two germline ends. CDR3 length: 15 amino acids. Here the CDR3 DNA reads TGTGCCAGCAGTTACAGGCGGGGCTTGAACACTGAAGCTTTCTTT. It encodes CASSYRRGLNTEAFF.

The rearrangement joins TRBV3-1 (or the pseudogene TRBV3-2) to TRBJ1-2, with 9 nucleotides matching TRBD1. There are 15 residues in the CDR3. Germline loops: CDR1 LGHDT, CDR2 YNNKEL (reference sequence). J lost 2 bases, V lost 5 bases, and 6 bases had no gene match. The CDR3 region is CASSTPGTGNYGYTF. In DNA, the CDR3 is TGTGCCAGCAGCACCCCCGGGACAGGGAACTATGGCTACACCTTC.

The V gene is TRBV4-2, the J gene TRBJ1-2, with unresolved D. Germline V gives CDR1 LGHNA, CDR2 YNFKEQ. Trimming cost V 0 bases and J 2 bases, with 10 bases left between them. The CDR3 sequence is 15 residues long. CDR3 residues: CASSQEARRNYGYTF. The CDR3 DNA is TGTGCCAGCAGCCAAGAGGCCCGCAGGAACTATGGCTACACCTTC.

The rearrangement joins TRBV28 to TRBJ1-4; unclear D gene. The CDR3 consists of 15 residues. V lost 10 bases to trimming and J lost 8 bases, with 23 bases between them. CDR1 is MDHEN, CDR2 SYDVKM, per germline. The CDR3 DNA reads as TGTGCCAATATGGCGCCCCGGGGTATAGGCGAAAAACTGTTTTTT. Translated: CANMAPRGIGEKLFF.

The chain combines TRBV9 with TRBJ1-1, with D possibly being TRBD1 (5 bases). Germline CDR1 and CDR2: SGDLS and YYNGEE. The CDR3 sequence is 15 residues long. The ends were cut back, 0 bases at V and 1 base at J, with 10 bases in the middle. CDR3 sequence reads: CASSVAAGGNTEAFF. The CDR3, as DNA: TGTGCCAGCAGCGTAGCTGCGGGGGGGAACACTGAAGCTTTCTTT. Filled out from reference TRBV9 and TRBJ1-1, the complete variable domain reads DSGVTQTPKHLITATGQRVTLRCSPRSGDLSVYWYQQSLDQGLQFLIQYYNGEERAKGNILERFSAQQFPDLHSELNLSSLELGDSALYFCASSVAAGGNTEAFFGQGTRLTVV.